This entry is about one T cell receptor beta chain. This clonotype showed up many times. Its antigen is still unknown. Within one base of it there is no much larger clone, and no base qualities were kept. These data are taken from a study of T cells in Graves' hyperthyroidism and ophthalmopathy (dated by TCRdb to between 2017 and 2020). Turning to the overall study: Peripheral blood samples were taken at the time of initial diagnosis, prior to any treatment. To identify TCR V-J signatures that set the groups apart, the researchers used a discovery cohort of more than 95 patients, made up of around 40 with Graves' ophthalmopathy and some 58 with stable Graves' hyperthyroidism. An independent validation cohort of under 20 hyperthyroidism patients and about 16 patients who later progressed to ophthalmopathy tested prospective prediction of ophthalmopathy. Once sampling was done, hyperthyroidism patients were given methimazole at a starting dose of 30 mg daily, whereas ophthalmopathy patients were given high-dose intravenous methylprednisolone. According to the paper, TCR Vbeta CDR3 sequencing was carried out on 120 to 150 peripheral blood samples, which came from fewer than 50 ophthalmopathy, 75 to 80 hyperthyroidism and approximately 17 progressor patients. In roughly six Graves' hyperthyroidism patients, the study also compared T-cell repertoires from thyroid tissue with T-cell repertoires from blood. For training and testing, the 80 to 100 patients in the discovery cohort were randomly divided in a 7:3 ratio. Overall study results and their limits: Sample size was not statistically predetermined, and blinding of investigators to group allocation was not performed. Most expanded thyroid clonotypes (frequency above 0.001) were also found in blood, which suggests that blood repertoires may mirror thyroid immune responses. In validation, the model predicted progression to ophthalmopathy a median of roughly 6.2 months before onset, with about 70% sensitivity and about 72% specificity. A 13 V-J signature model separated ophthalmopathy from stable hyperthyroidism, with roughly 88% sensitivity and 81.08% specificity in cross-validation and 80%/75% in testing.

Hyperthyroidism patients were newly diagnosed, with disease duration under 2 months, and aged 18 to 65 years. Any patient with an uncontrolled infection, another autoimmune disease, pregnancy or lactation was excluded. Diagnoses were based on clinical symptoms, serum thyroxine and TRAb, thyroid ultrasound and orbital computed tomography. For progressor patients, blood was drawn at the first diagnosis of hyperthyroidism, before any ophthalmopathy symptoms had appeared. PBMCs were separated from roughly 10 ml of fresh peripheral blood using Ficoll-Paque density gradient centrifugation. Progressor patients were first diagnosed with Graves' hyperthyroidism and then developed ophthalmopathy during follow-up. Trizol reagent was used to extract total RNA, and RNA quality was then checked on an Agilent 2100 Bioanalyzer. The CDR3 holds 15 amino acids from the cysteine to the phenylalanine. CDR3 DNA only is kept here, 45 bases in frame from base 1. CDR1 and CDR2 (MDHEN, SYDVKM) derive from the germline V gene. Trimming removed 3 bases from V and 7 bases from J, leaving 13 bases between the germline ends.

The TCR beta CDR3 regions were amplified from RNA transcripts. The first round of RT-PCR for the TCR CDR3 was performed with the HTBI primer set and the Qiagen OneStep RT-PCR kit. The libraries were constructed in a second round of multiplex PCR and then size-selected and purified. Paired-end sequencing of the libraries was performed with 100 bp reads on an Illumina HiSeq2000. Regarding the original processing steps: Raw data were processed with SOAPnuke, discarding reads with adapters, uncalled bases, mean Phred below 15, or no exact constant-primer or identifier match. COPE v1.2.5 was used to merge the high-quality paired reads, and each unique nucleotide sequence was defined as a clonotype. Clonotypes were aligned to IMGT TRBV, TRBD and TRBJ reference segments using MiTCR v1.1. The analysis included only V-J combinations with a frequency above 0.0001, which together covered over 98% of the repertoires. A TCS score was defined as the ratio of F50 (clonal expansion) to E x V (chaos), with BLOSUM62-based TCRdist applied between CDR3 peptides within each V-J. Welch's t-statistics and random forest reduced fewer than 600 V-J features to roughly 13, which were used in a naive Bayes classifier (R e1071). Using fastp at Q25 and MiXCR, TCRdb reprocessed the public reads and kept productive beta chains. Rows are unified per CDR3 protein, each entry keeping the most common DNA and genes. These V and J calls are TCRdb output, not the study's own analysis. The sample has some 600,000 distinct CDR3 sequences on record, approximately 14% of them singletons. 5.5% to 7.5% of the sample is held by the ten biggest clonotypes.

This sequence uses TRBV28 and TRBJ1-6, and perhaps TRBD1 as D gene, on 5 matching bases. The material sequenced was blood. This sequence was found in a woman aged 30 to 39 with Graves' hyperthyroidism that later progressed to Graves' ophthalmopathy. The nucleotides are TGTGCCAGCAGTTTCTCGGGGGGGAGGAATTCACCCCTCCACTTT. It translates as CASSFSGGRNSPLHF. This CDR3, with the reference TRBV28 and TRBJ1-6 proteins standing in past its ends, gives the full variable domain DVKVTQSSRYLVKRTGEKVFLECVQDMDHENMFWYRQDPGLGLRLIYFSYDVKMKEKGDIPEGYSVSREKKERFSLILESASTNQTSMYLCASSFSGGRNSPLHFGNGTRLTVT.